These T cell receptor beta chains were read from a single sample in a study of control samples from healthy donors and cancer patients. Measured with immunoSEQ multiplex PCR; TCRdb has only the in-frame clones, and not every one. The table records around 130,000 clones, just under 90% of them present only once. The sample was PBMCs. Receptor source: a man between 45 and 60 years old with head and neck cancer. CDR3s include the opening cysteine and the closing phenylalanine or tryptophan. Fields, in order: D gene, J gene, V gene, clone size, CDR3 DNA, CDR3 protein. D genes are given only for firm matches. A clone size is listed for some rows: how often the clone was seen (once, few, many), or a class if it is expanded.

>.|TRBJ2-5|TRBV2|many
TGTGCCAGCAGTGAAGACAGGTACCAAGAGACCCAGTACTTC
CASSEDRYQETQYF
>.|TRBJ2-1|TRBV29-1|.
TGCAGCGTTGACTTCTACAATGAGCAGTTCTTC
CSVDFYNEQFF
>.|TRBJ1-2|TRBV5-1|.
TGCGCCCTCAGAACGGGTTCCATAAACTATGGCTACACCTTC
CALRTGSINYGYTF
>.|TRBJ1-2|TRBV5-6|.
TGTGCCAGCAACTCCTGGGCAAGGGCCTCCTATGGCTACACCTTC
CASNSWARASYGYTF
>.|TRBJ2-5|TRBV6-5|.
TGTGCCAGCACCGAGGGGGCCGGGGGGGAGACCCAGTACTTC
CASTEGAGGETQYF
>TRBD2|TRBJ2-5|TRBV29-1|once
TGCAGCAATTTGACGGGACTAGCAATTCGAGAGACCCAGTACTTC
CSNLTGLAIRETQYF
>TRBD1|TRBJ1-5|TRBV10-1|.
TGCGCCAGCAGACGACTTAGAGCTCGACAGGGGCAAAGAGCTTATAGCAATCAGCCCCAGCATTTT
CASRRLRARQGQRAYSNQPQHF
>.|TRBJ2-2|TRBV11-1|.
TGTGCCAGCACCCTGGGGGGCTACACCGGGGAGCTGTTTTTT
CASTLGGYTGELFF
>TRBD1|TRBJ2-7|TRBV6-5|.
TGTGCCAGCAGTTGGGGACCCGGGACAGGCGAGCAGTACTTC
CASSWGPGTGEQYF
>TRBD2|TRBJ2-1|TRBV11-2|.
TGTGCCAGCAGCCCGAGACTAGCGGGGGGAAGCAATGAGCAGTTCTTC
CASSPRLAGGSNEQFF
>.|TRBJ2-1|TRBV6-5|.
TGTGCCAGCAGTTACACAGGCGAGCAGTTCTTC
CASSYTGEQFF
>TRBD2|TRBJ2-1|TRBV11-2|.
TGTGCCAGCAGCTTAGGGGCGGGGGGGCCTAATGAGCAGTTCTTC
CASSLGAGGPNEQFF
>TRBD1|TRBJ2-5|TRBV3-1/TRBV3-2|.
TGTGCCAGCAGCCTATGGACAGGGGGAGAGACCCAGTACTTC
CASSLWTGGETQYF
>TRBD1|TRBJ2-5|TRBV30|few
TGTGCCTGGGGGGGACAGCAAGAGACCCAGTACTTC
CAWGGQQETQYF
>.|TRBJ1-3|TRBV13|.
TGTGCCAGCAGCTTCAGGCCCTCCTGGGGGGGTACCGGAAACACCATATATTTT
CASSFRPSWGGTGNTIYF
>.|TRBJ1-2|TRBV5-1|.
TGCGCCAGCAGCTTGGACGGACACTATGGCTACACCTTC
CASSLDGHYGYTF
>.|TRBJ1-4|TRBV18|.
TGTGCCAGCTCACCACAGGAGGGCCAAGGGTTTGAAAAACTGTTTTTT
CASSPQEGQGFEKLFF
>TRBD2|TRBJ2-1|TRBV15|.
TGTGCCACCAGGGGTAGCGGGGGGTGGCATGAGCAGTTCTTC
CATRGSGGWHEQFF
>TRBD1|TRBJ2-1|TRBV7-2|.
TGTGCCAGCAGCCAGGACAGGGACTCCTACAATGAGCAGTTCTTC
CASSQDRDSYNEQFF
>TRBD2|TRBJ2-7|TRBV5-1|.
TGCGCCAGCAGGAGAGGACTAGCGGGAGCCTACGAGCAGTACTTC
CASRRGLAGAYEQYF
>.|TRBJ2-5|TRBV11-2|.
TGTGCCAGCAGCCTCCCGGGGCGGACCCAGTACTTC
CASSLPGRTQYF
>.|TRBJ2-2|TRBV2|few
TGTGCCAGCAGTTGGGGGGAGACCGGGGAGCTGTTTTTT
CASSWGETGELFF
>TRBD2|TRBJ2-2|TRBV5-6|.
TGTGCCGGCAGGGAGGGTAACACCGGGGAGCTGTTTTTT
CAGREGNTGELFF
>TRBD1|TRBJ1-5|TRBV28|.
TGTGCCAGCAGGCGGACAGGGGGGGGTAATCAGCCCCAGCATTTT
CASRRTGGGNQPQHF
>TRBD2|TRBJ2-3|TRBV6-5|.
TGTGCCAGCAGTCTCCGCGGGAGAAAGACAGATACGCAGTATTTT
CASSLRGRKTDTQYF
>TRBD1|TRBJ2-1|TRBV29-1|.
TGCAGCGTTAGGGCAGGGGGCAAGGGTGAGCAGTTCTTC
CSVRAGGKGEQFF
>.|TRBJ1-2|TRBV30|.
TGTGCCTGGAGTGAAACAGCCTATGGCTACACCTTC
CAWSETAYGYTF
>.|TRBJ2-1|TRBV5-1|.
TGCGCCAGCAGCTTAGCGTTGGATGTCTTCGGTGAGCAGTTCTTC
CASSLALDVFGEQFF
>TRBD1|TRBJ2-6|TRBV19|.
TGTGCCAGTAGTAGGGGACAGGGAGACTCTGGGGCCAACGTCCTGACTTTC
CASSRGQGDSGANVLTF
>TRBD1|TRBJ2-7|TRBV7-6|.
TGTGCCAGCAGCTTAGACAGGGGCAACGAGCAGTACTTC
CASSLDRGNEQYF
>.|TRBJ2-7|TRBV6-5|.
TGTGCCAGCAGTTACTCGAGTTGGGACTACGAGCAGTACTTC
CASSYSSWDYEQYF
>TRBD1|TRBJ2-7|TRBV6-2/TRBV6-3|.
TGTGCCAGCAGTAAGGGGACAGGTCCCTACGAGCAGTACTTC
CASSKGTGPYEQYF
>TRBD1|TRBJ1-5|TRBV27|.
TGTGCCAGCAGTTCGGGACAGGGCCTTGGGAGCAATCAGCCCCAGCATTTT
CASSSGQGLGSNQPQHF
>.|TRBJ2-7|TRBV28|.
TGTGCCAGCAGTCCCAGGTTGCGCGGCCTGGGGGGACCCGAGCAGTACTTC
CASSPRLRGLGGPEQYF
>TRBD2|TRBJ2-1|TRBV18|.
TGTGCCAGCTCACCTCTTAGCGGGAGCTACAATGAGCAGTTCTTC
CASSPLSGSYNEQFF
>TRBD2|TRBJ2-2|TRBV2|.
TGTGCCAGCAGATCCGGGACTAGCGGGAACGGGGAGCTGTTTTTT
CASRSGTSGNGELFF
>.|TRBJ1-2|TRBV10-1|few
TGCGCCAGCATAAACGAAGGGGGGACTATGATAGGCTACACCTTC
CASINEGGTMIGYTF
>.|TRBJ2-1|TRBV7-9|once
TGTGCCAGCAGCGACGGGGGCCTCAATGAGCAGTTCTTC
CASSDGGLNEQFF
>TRBD2|TRBJ2-1|TRBV7-6|.
TGTGCCAGCAGCCCCTTTAGCGGGGGGAATGAGCAGTTCTTC
CASSPFSGGNEQFF
>.|TRBJ1-2|TRBV7-2|.
TGTGCCAGCAGCTTAGGCGGACCTGGGGACTATGGCTACACCTTC
CASSLGGPGDYGYTF
>.|TRBJ2-3|TRBV7-9|once
TGTGCCAGCAGCTTAGTAATCACAGATACGCAGTATTTT
CASSLVITDTQYF
>.|TRBJ1-1|TRBV7-9|.
TGTGCCAGCAGCCTCCCCCCCGGAGAGAACACTGAAGCTTTCTTT
CASSLPPGENTEAFF
>TRBD1|TRBJ2-7|TRBV6-2/TRBV6-3|.
TGTGCCAGCAGTTACGAACCGGACAGGGCCTTCTCCTACGAGCAGTACTTC
CASSYEPDRAFSYEQYF
>.|TRBJ1-1|TRBV6-5|.
TGTGCCAGCAGTTACTCGAAAGTAGAAGGGGCGGCTTTCTTT
CASSYSKVEGAAFF